These 11 T cell receptor beta chains were all obtained from the same sample, sequenced in a study of blood T cell repertoires in COVID-19. Some clones are missing from TCRdb's copy, which holds only in-frame ones; the method was immunoSEQ multiplex PCR. The sample has fewer than 350,000 clones, roughly 86% seen once. What was sequenced was peripheral blood. Receptors originate from a young man with active or convalescent COVID-19.

The CDR3 reads CASSLYQKNTEAFF. The CDR3 nucleotides are TGTGCCAGCAGTTTATACCAGAAGAACACTGAAGCTTTCTTT. V is TRBV27 and J is TRBJ1-1; D gene uncertain. V lost 1 base, J lost 1 base, and 7 bases lay in between. The CDR3 runs 14 residues. CDR1 is MNHEY and CDR2 is SMNVEV in the germline V gene (reference sequence).

V usage is TRBV4-1 and J usage is TRBJ1-4, with 7 bases identical to TRBD1. The CDR3 totals 14 residues. The germline V gene has CDR1 MGHRA and CDR2 YSYEKL. V lost 4 bases and J lost 7; bases outside the gene matches: 6. The CDR3 sequence: CASSRSRGSEKLFF. The CDR3 nucleotides are TGCGCCAGCAGCCGCTCCAGGGGGAGTGAAAAACTGTTTTTT.

CDR3 amino acids: CSASLGPRYTF. The CDR3 DNA sequence: TGCAGTGCTAGCTTGGGGCCCCGCTACACCTTC. The gene calls are TRBV20-1 and TRBJ1-2; D perhaps matches TRBD1 (5 bases). The germline gives CDR1 DFQATT, CDR2 SNEGSKA (reference sequence). The CDR3 spans 11 residues. Between the trimmed V and J ends, which lost 3 bases and 9 bases, there was a span of 11 bases.

This chain links TRBV15 with TRBJ2-2; a possible D gene is TRBD2 (6 bases). With 1 base removed from V and 0 bases from J, the gap between germline ends came to 12 bases. There are 17 residues in the CDR3. Germline V lookup: CDR1 LNHNV, CDR2 YYDKDF (reference sequence). The CDR3 coding sequence is TGTGCCACCAGCAGAGCGACGGGGACTTCGAACACCGGGGAGCTGTTTTTT. This sequence encodes CATSRATGTSNTGELFF.

The chain employs TRBV7-9 and TRBJ2-3; 9 bases are shared with TRBD1. Trimming removed 5 bases from V and 2 bases from J; junction bases left unmatched: 5. The CDR3 runs 15 residues. Germline V gene sequence: CDR1 SEHNR, CDR2 FQNEAQ (reference sequence). CDR3 in DNA: TGTGCCAGCAGCCGACAGGGGGGGATCACAGATACGCAGTATTTT. Protein product: CASSRQGGITDTQYF.

The rearrangement uses TRBV29-1 and TRBJ1-5; 9 positions match TRBD1. J lost 5 bases, V lost 4 bases, and 3 bases had no gene match. This CDR3 has 13 residues. Germline V CDR1 and CDR2: SQVTM, ANQGSEA. Written as DNA, the CDR3 is TGCAGCGTTGGTCGGGACAGGGATCAGCCCCAGCATTTT. This gives the protein CSVGRDRDQPQHF.

The rearrangement uses TRBV4-1 and TRBJ2-7, with a tentative D call TRBD2 (7 bases). Germline V gives CDR1 MGHRA, CDR2 YSYEKL. This CDR3 region has 14 residues. The V and J ends lost 2 bases and 3 bases respectively, with 11 bases between them. In DNA, the CDR3 is TGCGCCAGCAGCCAATACAGGGAGGGCTACGAGCAGTACTTC. Amino acid sequence: CASSQYREGYEQYF.

V usage is TRBV3-1 (or the pseudogene TRBV3-2) and J usage is TRBJ2-2, with TRBD1 matching over 7 bases. CDR3 length: 15 amino acids. The J segment lost 3 bases and the V segment lost 4 bases, leaving 5 bases of the junction unmatched. The germline CDR1 and CDR2 sequences are LGHDT and YNNKEL (reference sequence). In DNA form, the CDR3 reads TGTGCCAGCAGCCTCAGGACAGGCCACACCGGGGAGCTGTTTTTT. Its translation: CASSLRTGHTGELFF.

CDR3 nucleotide sequence: TGTGCCAGCAGTGATAGGCAGGGCTACACCGGGGAGCTGTTTTTT. It codes for CASSDRQGYTGELFF. The chain joins TRBV2 to TRBJ2-2; D might be TRBD1 (5 bases). Trimming removed 3 bases at V and 3 bases at J, with 11 bases between. Germline V gene sequence: CDR1 SNHLY, CDR2 FYNNEI. This CDR3 spans 15 amino acids.

This clone was seen a handful of times. This chain links TRBV5-1 with TRBJ1-5; weak D call: TRBD1 (6 bases). V was clipped by 4 bases and J by 4 bases, with 15 bases between them. Germline V gives CDR1 SGHRS, CDR2 YFSETQ. This CDR3 contains 15 residues. CDR3 DNA: TGCGCCAGCAGCCCGGACGGACAGCCGAATCAGCCCCAGCATTTT. The encoded protein is CASSPDGQPNQPQHF. Full variable domain (missing parts from reference TRBV5-1 and TRBJ1-5): KAGVTQTPRYLIKTRGQQVTLSCSPISGHRSVSWYQQTPGQGLQFLFEYFSETQRNKGNFPGRFSGRQFSNSRSEMNVSTLELGDSALYLCASSPDGQPNQPQHFGDGTRLSIL.

The chain has TRBV7-7 and TRBJ2-5; 9 positions agree with TRBD2. With 3 bases clipped from V and 4 bases from J, the junction kept 6 bases outside the gene matches. The germline gives CDR1 SSHAT, CDR2 FNYEAQ (reference sequence). This CDR3 spans 15 amino acids. CDR3 amino acids: CASSFLAGEGETQYF. The CDR3 nucleotides are TGTGCCAGCAGCTTCTTAGCGGGGGAGGGAGAGACCCAGTACTTC.